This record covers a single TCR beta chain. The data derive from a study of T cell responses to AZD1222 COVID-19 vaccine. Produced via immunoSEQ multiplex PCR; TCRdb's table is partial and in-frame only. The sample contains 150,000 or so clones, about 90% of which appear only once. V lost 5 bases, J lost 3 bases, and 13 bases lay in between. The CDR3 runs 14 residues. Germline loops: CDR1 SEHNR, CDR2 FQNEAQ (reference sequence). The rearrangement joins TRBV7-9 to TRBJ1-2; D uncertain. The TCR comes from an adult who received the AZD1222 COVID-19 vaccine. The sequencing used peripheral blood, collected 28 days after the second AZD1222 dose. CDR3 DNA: TGTGCCAGCAGCAGTCTCCAAAGGGACTATGGCTACACCTTC. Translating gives CASSSLQRDYGYTF.